Sequencing of this T cell receptor (beta chain) was carried out in a study of T cells in Graves' hyperthyroidism and ophthalmopathy. This clonotype has only a few counts. Its antigen remains unknown. The TCR beta CDR3 regions underwent amplification using RNA transcripts as the source. HTBI primers were used for first-round RT-PCR of the TCR CDR3. TCRdb analysed the multiplex PCR reads with MiXCR anew, one entry per CDR3 protein. The sample contains hundreds of thousands of distinct CDR3 sequences, around 42% of which appear only once. Looked up from germline, CDR1 is SNHLY and CDR2 is FYNNEI. The CDR3 is 13 residues long. V lost 7 bases and J lost 7; bases outside the gene matches: 7. Calling Graves' hyperthyroidism stable meant ophthalmopathy did not progress within 18 months. Uncontrolled infection, other autoimmune disease, pregnancy or lactation led to exclusion. Orbital computed tomography, thyroid ultrasound, serum thyroxine and TRAb, and clinical symptoms together informed the diagnoses.

Study-level points and caveats: Blood samples included most of the expanded thyroid clonotypes exceeding 0.001.

Sequencing was done on a sample of peripheral blood or thyroid tissue (not recorded which). The chain recombines TRBV2 with TRBJ2-5; 9 nucleotides agree with TRBD1. This TCR was recovered from a woman aged 18 to 35 with Graves' hyperthyroidism. CDR3 bases: TGTGCCAGCAATGGACAGGGGAGGGGGACCCAGTACTTC. Translated: CASNGQGRGTQYF. The whole variable domain, remainder taken from reference TRBV2 and TRBJ2-5, is EPEVTQTPSHQVTQMGQEVILRCVPISNHLYFYWYRQILGQKVEFLVSFYNNEISEKSEIFDDQFSVERPDGSNFTLKIRSTKLEDSAMYFCASNGQGRGTQYFGPGTRLLVL.